The 18 T cell receptor beta chains reported below all come from one sample, sequenced in a study of post-analysis software for immune sequencing data. No antigen has been identified for these receptors. General study results and limits: Controls showed lower frequencies than patients for five TRBV segments, and TRBV5-6, TRBV5-1 and TRBV20-1 were among these.

Built from TCR beta cDNA, the libraries had unique molecular identifiers in them. From the PCR reads, TCRdb called clonotypes with MiXCR, one entry per CDR3 protein. The table records some 450,000 distinct CDR3 sequences, 40% to 55% of them present only once. The source material was blood. The receptors shown here come from a girl between 5 and 17 years old with multiple sclerosis.

This clonotype has a handful of counts. The chain recombines TRBV10-2 with TRBJ1-2; D unclear. The CDR3 consists of 14 residues. Trimming cost V 5 bases and J 0 bases, with 10 bases left between them. Germline CDR1 and CDR2: WSHSY and SAAADI. CDR3 nucleotides: TGCGCCAGCAGTCCCAAGATTTCTAACTATGGCTACACCTTC. It is translated as CASSPKISNYGYTF.

The table lists this clonotype with a few counts. V and J are TRBV7-2 and TRBJ2-1, with 12 bases lining up with TRBD2. Per germline, CDR1 SGHTA and CDR2 FQGNSA. This CDR3 region has 20 residues. V shed 4 bases and J 4 bases; nucleotides not matched to a gene: 17. The CDR3 sequence: CASSSGSLLAGGTMYNEQFF. For the CDR3, the DNA is TGTGCCAGCAGCTCCGGGTCCTTACTAGCGGGAGGCACGATGTACAATGAGCAGTTCTTC.

This clonotype has only a few counts. The chain joins TRBV5-1 to TRBJ2-7, with TRBD2 identical over 11 bases. This CDR3 has 15 amino acids. Germline CDR1 SGHRS, CDR2 YFSETQ. V shed 4 bases, J shed 6 bases, and the junction held 9 bases outside the gene matches. CDR3 region: CASSKAGTSGSEQYF. DNA for the CDR3: TGCGCCAGCAGCAAAGCCGGGACTAGCGGATCCGAGCAGTACTTC.

A note on this clonotype: Germline is not matched at one junction end, which may reflect a read error. The genes are TRBV18 and TRBJ2-1; TRBD2 agrees at 8 bases. This CDR3 has 15 amino acids. The germline V gene encodes CDR1 KGHSH and CDR2 LQKENI. For the CDR3, the DNA is TGTGCCAGCCCACCCATTGGCGGGAGGCCGAATGAGCAGTTCTTC. This encodes CASPPIGGRPNEQFF.

V gene TRBV20-1 combines with J gene TRBJ1-1; D is undetermined. This CDR3 is 11 amino acids long. V lost 5 bases, J lost 2 bases, and 6 bases lay in between. Germline V gene data show CDR1 as DFQATT and CDR2 as SNEGSKA (reference sequence). The CDR3 coding sequence is TGCAGTGCTCTCGACAACACTGAAGCTTTCTTT. Amino acids: CSALDNTEAFF.

The gene calls are TRBV29-1 and TRBJ2-1; no clear D gene. Trimming shortened V by 3 bases and J by 5 bases, and 5 bases separated the two germline ends. This CDR3 comprises 11 residues. Germline CDR1 and CDR2: SQVTM and ANQGSEA. Written as DNA, the CDR3 is TGCAGCGTTGAGCCGAACAATGAGCAGTTCTTC. Encoded protein: CSVEPNNEQFF.

This clonotype was counted between two and nine times. The genes are TRBV7-2 and TRBJ2-1; the match to TRBD2 covers 8 bases. Germline V gene lookup returns CDR1 SGHTA and CDR2 FQGNSA. J lost 4 bases, V lost 1 base, and 3 bases had no gene match. This CDR3 is built from 15 residues. CDR3 sequence (DNA): TGTGCCAGCAGCTTAGAGGGGACTAGTTACAATGAGCAGTTCTTC. This gives the protein CASSLEGTSYNEQFF.

The gene calls are TRBV12-3 or TRBV12-4 and TRBJ2-1, with D possibly called TRBD1 or TRBD2 (5 bases each). Trimming removed 3 bases from V and 7 bases from J, with 16 bases in between. The CDR3 covers 15 residues. DNA of the CDR3: TGTGCCAGCAGTTTGGGAGCAGGGACCTTGAATGAGCAGTTCTTC. It is translated as CASSLGAGTLNEQFF.

V is TRBV28 and J is TRBJ2-3, with TRBD2 as a possible D gene (5 bases). The CDR3 consists of 15 residues. The V end was cut by 3 bases, the J end by 5 bases, with 15 bases between. In germline, CDR1 is MDHEN, CDR2 SYDVKM. Written as DNA, the CDR3 is TGTGCCAGCAGTTTCAGGTCGGCGGGCTTAGATACGCAGTATTTT. Encoded protein: CASSFRSAGLDTQYF.

The chain is built from TRBV5-6 and TRBJ1-6; TRBD1 agrees at 11 bases. There are 15 residues in the CDR3. CDR1 is SGHDT and CDR2 is YYEEEE in the germline V gene. With 5 bases clipped from V and 6 bases from J, the junction kept 4 bases outside the gene matches. In DNA form, the CDR3 reads TGTGCCAGCAGGCCCGGGACAGGGGGTAATTCACCCCTCCACTTT. Encoded protein: CASRPGTGGNSPLHF.

As for this clonotype: A junction boundary mismatches the germline segment, possibly from a read error. This chain joins TRBV28 and TRBJ2-6; either TRBD1 or TRBD2 may fit D (5 bases each). CDR1 is MDHEN and CDR2 is SYDVKM in the germline V gene. This CDR3 region has 14 residues. CDR3 region: CTSSLYHGANVRTF. The CDR3 DNA sequence: TGTACCAGCAGTTTATACCACGGGGCCAACGTCCGGACTTTC.

CDR3 sequence: CSASARNTGELFF. The DNA for the CDR3 is TGCAGTGCTAGCGCCCGGAACACCGGGGAGCTGTTTTTT. The V call is TRBV20-1, the J call TRBJ2-2; D remains ambiguous. The germline V and J ends were trimmed by 3 bases and 1 base, with 6 bases remaining between them. This CDR3 comprises 13 residues. Germline V lookup: CDR1 DFQATT, CDR2 SNEGSKA (reference sequence).

This clonotype has just a few counts. This chain connects TRBV25-1 to TRBJ2-6; D gene ambiguous. V lost 0 bases and J lost 0, with 12 bases in between. Germline V gene data show CDR1 as MGHDK and CDR2 as SYGVNS. The length of the CDR3 is 18 residues. Here the CDR3 reads CASSEYEGSLSGANVLTF. The CDR3 DNA follows: TGTGCCAGCAGTGAATATGAAGGCAGCCTCTCTGGGGCCAACGTCCTGACTTTC. Full variable domain (remainder filled in from reference TRBV25-1 and TRBJ2-6): EADIYQTPRYLVIGTGKKITLECSQTMGHDKMYWYQQDPGMELHLIHYSYGVNSTEKGDLSSESTVSRIRTEHFPLTLESARPSHTSQYLCASSEYEGSLSGANVLTFGAGSRLTVL.

This clonotype was detected only a few times. The chain joins TRBV20-1 to TRBJ1-5, with 9 bases fitting TRBD1. The trim removed 2 bases at V and 3 bases at J, leaving 5 bases unmatched. Looked up from germline, CDR1 is DFQATT and CDR2 is SNEGSKA (reference sequence). The CDR3 contains 15 residues. The CDR3 DNA follows: TGCAGTGCTAGAAAGGGACAGGGCGACAATCAGCCCCAGCATTTT. It yields the protein CSARKGQGDNQPQHF.

A few counts support this clonotype. The chain combines TRBV15 with TRBJ2-3; no firm D call. The CDR3 sequence is 16 residues long. The V gene's germline CDR1 is LNHNV and CDR2 YYDKDF (reference sequence). The V end was cut by 0 bases, the J end by 12 bases, with 22 bases between. This CDR3 reads CATSRDQGRVGYSQYF. The CDR3 nucleotides are TGTGCCACCAGCAGAGATCAAGGCCGGGTGGGGTATTCCCAGTATTTT.

This clonotype came up a few times. The chain has TRBV13 and TRBJ1-2; no definite D call. Between the trimmed V and J ends, which lost 5 bases and 2 bases, there was a span of 15 bases. The length of the CDR3 is 15 residues. In germline, CDR1 is PRHDT, CDR2 FYEKMQ (reference sequence). CDR3 in DNA: TGTGCCAGCAGCATACCTGGCCGGGTCAACTATGGCTACACCTTC. It translates to CASSIPGRVNYGYTF. The full variable domain, completed using reference TRBV13 and TRBJ1-2, is AAGVIQSPRHLIKEKRETATLKCYPIPRHDTVYWYQQGPGQDPQFLISFYEKMQSDKGSIPDRFSAQQFSDYHSELNMSSLELGDSALYFCASSIPGRVNYGYTFGSGTRLTVV.

V usage is TRBV7-2 and J usage is TRBJ2-5; D ambiguous. The CDR3 is made up of 14 amino acids. The V gene's germline CDR1 is SGHTA and CDR2 FQGNSA. The V end lost 5 bases, the J end lost 2 bases, and 12 bases lay between the germline ends. The CDR3 reads CASSRAAVQETQYF. The CDR3 coding sequence is TGTGCCAGCAGCCGGGCGGCGGTTCAAGAGACCCAGTACTTC.

The chain combines TRBV29-1 with TRBJ2-1; 8 nucleotides line up with TRBD1. Per the germline V gene, CDR1 is SQVTM and CDR2 is ANQGSEA. With V trimmed by 1 base and J by 1 base, 6 bases remained unmatched. The CDR3 is made up of 16 amino acids. CDR3 loop: CSVEGLRQGSYNEQFF. The CDR3, as DNA: TGCAGCGTTGAAGGTCTACGACAGGGGTCCTACAATGAGCAGTTCTTC.